One sample yielded the 10 T cell receptor beta chains listed below, sequenced in a study of blood T cell repertoires in COVID-19 (dated by TCRdb to about 2020). The library was generated by the immunoSEQ multiplex PCR assay. Sourced from immuneACCESS, this table was stored by TCRdb with only in-frame sequences that have V and J called. A share of the clones is absent; for the studies checked, an unresolved V gene accounts for under half, and the remainder has no known explanation. The sample contains approximately 70,000 clones, around 91% of them found a single time. Around 8% of the sample is taken by the ten largest. Sequencing used peripheral blood. The receptor set was obtained from a human donor in a cohort sampled during active COVID-19.

The CDR3 DNA reads TGTGCCACCAGCAGTCTGGGGGGGACAGGGGGCATCACTGAAGCTTTCTTT. Translated, it gives CATSSLGGTGGITEAFF. This chain links TRBV15 with TRBJ1-1; TRBD1 matches 12 bases. Per the germline V gene, CDR1 is LNHNV and CDR2 is YYDKDF (reference sequence). The CDR3 sequence is 17 residues long. Unmatched junction bases numbered 9, after V lost 3 bases and J lost 4 bases. The full variable domain, completed using reference TRBV15 and TRBJ1-1, is DAMVIQNPRYQVTQFGKPVTLSCSQTLNHNVMYWYQQKSSQAPKLLFHYYDKDFNNEADTPDNFQSRRPNTSFCFLDIRSPGLGDTAMYLCATSSLGGTGGITEAFFGQGTRLTVV.

The chain combines TRBV10-2 with TRBJ2-7, with 13 bases lining up with TRBD2. J lost 3 bases, V lost 2 bases, and 1 base had no gene match. The CDR3 runs 15 residues. CDR1 is WSHSY, CDR2 SAAADI, per germline. In nucleotides, the CDR3 is TGCGCCAGCAGTGAGGGACTAGCGGGGGTCTACGAGCAGTACTTC. Protein: CASSEGLAGVYEQYF.

About this clone itself: The sample carries other DNA sequences with the same CDR3. The genes are TRBV6-1 and TRBJ2-5; TRBD2 matches at 11 bases. CDR1 is MNHNS and CDR2 is SASEGT in the germline V gene. With V trimmed by 2 bases and J by 1 base, 0 bases remained unmatched. The CDR3 is 15 amino acids. The CDR3 sequence is CASSELAGGQETQYF. The DNA for the CDR3 is TGTGCCAGCAGTGAACTAGCGGGGGGCCAAGAGACCCAGTACTTC.

In DNA, the CDR3 is TGCGCCAGCAGCCCGACAGGGGATTTGGGCACTGAAGCTTTCTTT. Translated, it gives CASSPTGDLGTEAFF. The V and J genes are TRBV5-1 and TRBJ1-1; TRBD1 agrees at 8 bases. Germline assignment: CDR1 SGHRS and CDR2 YFSETQ. With 4 bases clipped from V and 4 bases from J, the junction kept 9 bases outside the gene matches. The CDR3 consists of 15 residues. The full variable domain, in which reference TRBV5-1 and TRBJ1-1 provide the parts outside the CDR3, is KAGVTQTPRYLIKTRGQQVTLSCSPISGHRSVSWYQQTPGQGLQFLFEYFSETQRNKGNFPGRFSGRQFSNSRSEMNVSTLELGDSALYLCASSPTGDLGTEAFFGQGTRLTVV.

The gene calls are TRBV27 and TRBJ2-1, with 8 bases that match TRBD2. Unmatched junction bases numbered 11, after V lost 3 bases and J lost 4 bases. CDR1 MNHEY and CDR2 SMNVEV come from the germline V gene (reference sequence). This CDR3 spans 17 amino acids. CDR3 loop: CASSFDSERGNYNEQFF. Written as DNA, the CDR3 is TGTGCCAGCAGTTTTGATTCGGAGCGGGGGAATTACAATGAGCAGTTCTTC.

The chain combines TRBV5-4 with TRBJ1-1; D perhaps matches TRBD1 (6 bases). CDR1 and CDR2 (germline): SGHNT, YYREEE (reference sequence). Trimming removed 4 bases at V and 4 bases at J, with 23 bases between. The CDR3 is 17 residues long. The CDR3 protein is CASSRTPKQGVGTEAFF. The CDR3 coding sequence is TGTGCCAGCAGCCGCACCCCAAAACAGGGTGTGGGCACTGAAGCTTTCTTT.

This chain links TRBV4-2 with TRBJ1-1; TRBD1 matches at 8 bases. The J segment lost 2 bases and the V segment lost 4 bases, leaving 9 bases of the junction unmatched. Germline V lookup: CDR1 LGHNA, CDR2 YNFKEQ. CDR3 length: 16 residues. The DNA for the CDR3 is TGTGCCAGCAGCCCACATTCCGGGACAGGTAACACTGAAGCTTTCTTT. This sequence encodes CASSPHSGTGNTEAFF.

This rearrangement joins TRBV4-3 to TRBJ1-2; possibly TRBD1 for D (5 bases). V was cut by 0 bases and J by 1 base, with 12 bases left in between. Germline V gene data show CDR1 as LGHNA and CDR2 as YSLEER. The CDR3 runs to 16 residues. CDR3 nucleotides: TGCGCCAGCAGCCAAGATTTCAGGACATATAACTATGGCTACACCTTC. It translates to CASSQDFRTYNYGYTF.

The rearrangement uses TRBV11-2 and TRBJ2-7, with D possibly TRBD2 on 6 matching bases. The ends were cut back, 4 bases at V and 3 bases at J, with 10 bases in the middle. Germline-derived CDR1 and CDR2 are SGHAT and FQNNGV. This CDR3 region has 13 residues. CDR3 bases: TGTGCCAGCAGCTCGGGACTCAGCTACGAGCAGTACTTC. This translates into CASSSGLSYEQYF.

V gene TRBV11-2 combines with J gene TRBJ1-4, with 7 bases aligning to TRBD1. This CDR3 is 19 amino acids long. V trimming: 4 bases; J trimming: 7 bases; junction bases outside the gene matches: 21. Germline V gene data show CDR1 as SGHAT and CDR2 as FQNNGV. CDR3 in DNA: TGTGCCAGCAGCTCTTCCATATACACCGAGGGGGCAGTAACTGAAAAACTGTTTTTT. Its translation is CASSSSIYTEGAVTEKLFF.